Sequencing of this TCR beta chain was carried out in a study of regulatory T cells in long-lasting Graves disease. Overall study findings and caveats: Favored usage of TRBV28, TRBJ1-2 and TRBJ2-5 was recorded in persistent disease.

This clonotype was picked up many times. Its antigen is unknown. Germline CDR1 and CDR2: MNHNS and SASEGT. This CDR3 is built from 17 residues. V dropped 6 bases and J dropped 3; count of bases not matched to a gene: 13. Stated time point: persistent/refractory GD, antithyroid drugs over 5 years with positive TRAb. The authors made the TCR library using RNA they extracted from PBMCs. Building the TCR beta libraries relied on iRepertoire HTBI primers, and CDR3 regions underwent Arm-PCR. In TCRdb, the multiplex PCR reads were re-called with MiXCR into one record per CDR3 protein. The sample has about 400,000 distinct CDR3 sequences; about 20% are singletons.

This receptor was taken from a female donor with Graves disease. The chain recombines TRBV6-1 with TRBJ2-7, with 11 nucleotides matching TRBD2. This specimen consisted of peripheral blood mononuclear cells (PBMCs), obtained when the disease was refractory, from a patient treated with antithyroid drugs. The CDR3 sequence is CASRTGLAVTSGYEQYF. The CDR3 bases are TGTGCCAGCAGGACGGGACTAGCGGTAACCTCGGGCTACGAGCAGTACTTC.